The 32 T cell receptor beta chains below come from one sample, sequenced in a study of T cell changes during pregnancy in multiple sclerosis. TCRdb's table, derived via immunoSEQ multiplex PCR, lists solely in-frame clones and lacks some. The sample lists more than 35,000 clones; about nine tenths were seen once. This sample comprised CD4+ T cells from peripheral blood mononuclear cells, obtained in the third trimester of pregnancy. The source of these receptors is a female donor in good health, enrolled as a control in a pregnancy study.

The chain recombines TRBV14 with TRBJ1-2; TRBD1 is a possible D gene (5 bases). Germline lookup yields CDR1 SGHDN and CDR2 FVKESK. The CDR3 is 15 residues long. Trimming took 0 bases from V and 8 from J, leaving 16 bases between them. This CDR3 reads CASSQDFGRASGYTF. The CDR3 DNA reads TGTGCCAGCAGCCAAGATTTCGGCAGGGCATCGGGCTACACCTTC.

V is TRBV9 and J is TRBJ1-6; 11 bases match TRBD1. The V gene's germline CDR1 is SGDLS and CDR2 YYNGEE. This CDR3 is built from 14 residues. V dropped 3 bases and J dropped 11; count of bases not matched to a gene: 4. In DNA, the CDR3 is TGTGCCAGCAGCGGACGGGACAGGGGGGCACCCCTCCACTTT. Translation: CASSGRDRGAPLHF.

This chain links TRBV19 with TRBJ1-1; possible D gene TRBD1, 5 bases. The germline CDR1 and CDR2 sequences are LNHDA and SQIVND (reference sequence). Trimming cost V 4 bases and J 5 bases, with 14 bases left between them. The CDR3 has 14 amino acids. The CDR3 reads CASSSRRGDTEAFF. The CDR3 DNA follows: TGTGCCAGTAGTAGTCGACGGGGGGATACTGAAGCTTTCTTT.

The CDR3 nucleotides are TGTGCCAGCAGTTACAACACCCAACTCTACAGGGGCCGGGTGGGGGAAGCTTTCTTT. This codes for CASSYNTQLYRGRVGEAFF. The chain carries TRBV28 and TRBJ1-1; 7 bases agree with TRBD1. Germline V gene lookup returns CDR1 MDHEN and CDR2 SYDVKM. After removal of 4 bases from V and 8 bases from J, the junction contained 25 bases not matched to a gene. The CDR3 consists of 19 residues.

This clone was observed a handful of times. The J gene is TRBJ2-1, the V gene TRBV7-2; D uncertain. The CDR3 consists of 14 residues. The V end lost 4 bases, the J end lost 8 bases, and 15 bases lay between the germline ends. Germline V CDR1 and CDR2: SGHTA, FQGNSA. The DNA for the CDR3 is TGTGCCAGCAGCTCACCTCATGTAGCCGATGAGCAGTTCTTC. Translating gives CASSSPHVADEQFF.

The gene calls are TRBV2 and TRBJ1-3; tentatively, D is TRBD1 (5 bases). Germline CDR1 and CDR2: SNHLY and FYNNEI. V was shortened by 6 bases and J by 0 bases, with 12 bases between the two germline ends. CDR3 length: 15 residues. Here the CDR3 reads CASSPGFNSGNTIYF. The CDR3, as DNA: TGTGCCAGCAGCCCAGGGTTTAACTCTGGAAACACCATATATTTT.

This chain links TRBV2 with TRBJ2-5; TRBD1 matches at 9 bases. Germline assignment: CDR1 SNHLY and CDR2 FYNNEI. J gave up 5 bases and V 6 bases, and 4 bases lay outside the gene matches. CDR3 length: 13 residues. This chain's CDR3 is CASRQGAQETQYF. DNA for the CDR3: TGTGCCAGCAGACAGGGGGCACAGGAGACCCAGTACTTC.

As DNA, the CDR3 is TGTGCCAGTAGGGACAGGGTCAACACTGAAGCTTTCTTT. Protein sequence: CASRDRVNTEAFF. The chain combines TRBV19 with TRBJ1-1; TRBD1 matches at 8 bases. The CDR3 totals 13 residues. In germline, CDR1 is LNHDA, CDR2 SQIVND (reference sequence). Trimming cost V 6 bases and J 2 bases; bases outside gene matches: 2. The whole variable domain, filled in from reference TRBV19 and TRBJ1-1, reads DGGITQSPKYLFRKEGQNVTLSCEQNLNHDAMYWYRQDPGQGLRLIYYSQIVNDFQKGDIAEGYSVSREKKESFPLTVTSAQKNPTAFYLCASRDRVNTEAFFGQGTRLTVV.

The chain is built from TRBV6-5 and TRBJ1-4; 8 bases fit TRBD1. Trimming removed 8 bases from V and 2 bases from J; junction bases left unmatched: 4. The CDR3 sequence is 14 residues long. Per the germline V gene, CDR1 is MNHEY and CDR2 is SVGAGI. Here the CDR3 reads CASGTGGTNEKLFF. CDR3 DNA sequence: TGTGCCAGCGGAACAGGGGGTACTAATGAAAAACTGTTTTTT.

The CDR3: CASSPPSGRYEQYF. DNA for the CDR3: TGTGCCAGCTCACCACCTTCAGGCAGATACGAGCAGTACTTC. The gene calls are TRBV18 and TRBJ2-7; D is unclear. CDR1 is KGHSH, CDR2 LQKENI, per germline. V was trimmed by 0 bases and J by 4 bases, leaving 10 bases between them. The CDR3 is made up of 14 amino acids.

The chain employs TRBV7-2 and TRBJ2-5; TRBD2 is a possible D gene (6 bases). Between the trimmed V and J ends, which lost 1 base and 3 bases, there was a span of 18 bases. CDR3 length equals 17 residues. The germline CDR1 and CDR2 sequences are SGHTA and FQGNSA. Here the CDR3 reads CASSLVIGNRGKETQYF. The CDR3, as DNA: TGTGCCAGCAGCTTAGTTATTGGGAATCGCGGGAAAGAGACCCAGTACTTC.

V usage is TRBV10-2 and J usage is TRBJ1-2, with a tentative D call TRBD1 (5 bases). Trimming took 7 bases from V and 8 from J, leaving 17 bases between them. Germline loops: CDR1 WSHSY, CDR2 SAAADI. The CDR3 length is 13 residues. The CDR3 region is CASTLRTGEGYTF. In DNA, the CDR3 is TGCGCCAGCACCCTGAGGACGGGGGAAGGCTACACCTTC.

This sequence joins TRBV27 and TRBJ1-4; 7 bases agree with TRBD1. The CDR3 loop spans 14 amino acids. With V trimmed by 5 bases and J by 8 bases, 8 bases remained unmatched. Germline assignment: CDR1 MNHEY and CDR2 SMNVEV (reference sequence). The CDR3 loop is CASSADRVREKLFF. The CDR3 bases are TGTGCCAGCAGTGCCGACAGGGTCCGGGAAAAACTGTTTTTT.

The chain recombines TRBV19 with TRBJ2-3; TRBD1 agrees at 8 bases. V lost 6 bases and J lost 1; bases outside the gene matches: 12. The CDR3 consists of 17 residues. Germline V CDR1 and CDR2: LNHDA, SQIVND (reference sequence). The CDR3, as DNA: TGTGCCAGTAGGGAAGCATCCGGGACAGGCCGCACAGATACGCAGTATTTT. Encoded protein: CASREASGTGRTDTQYF.

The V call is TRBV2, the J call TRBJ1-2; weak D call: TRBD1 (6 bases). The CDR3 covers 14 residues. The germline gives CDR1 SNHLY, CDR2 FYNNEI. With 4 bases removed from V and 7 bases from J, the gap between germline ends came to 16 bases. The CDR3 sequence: CASSVGREGGGYTF. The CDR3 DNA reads TGTGCCAGCAGTGTCGGACGGGAGGGGGGTGGCTACACCTTC.

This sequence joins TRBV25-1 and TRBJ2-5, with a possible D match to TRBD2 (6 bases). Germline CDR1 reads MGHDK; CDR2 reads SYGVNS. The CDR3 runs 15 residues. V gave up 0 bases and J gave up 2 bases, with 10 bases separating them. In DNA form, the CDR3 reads TGTGCCAGCAGTGAATACGGGACTCGTCAAGAGACCCAGTACTTC. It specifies CASSEYGTRQETQYF.

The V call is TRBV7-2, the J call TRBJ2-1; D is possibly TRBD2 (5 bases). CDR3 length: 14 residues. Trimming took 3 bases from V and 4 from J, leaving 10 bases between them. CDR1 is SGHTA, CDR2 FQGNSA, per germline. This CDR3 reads CASSFDPGYNEQFF. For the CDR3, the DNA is TGTGCCAGCAGCTTTGATCCGGGATACAATGAGCAGTTCTTC.

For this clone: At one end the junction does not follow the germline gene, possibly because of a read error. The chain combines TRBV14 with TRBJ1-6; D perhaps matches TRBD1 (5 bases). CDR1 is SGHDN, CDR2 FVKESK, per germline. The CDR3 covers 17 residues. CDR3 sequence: CASSQRAGVGNNSPPHF. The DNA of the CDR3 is TGTGCCAGCAGCCAAAGAGCGGGGGTAGGGAATAATTCACCCCCCCACTTT.

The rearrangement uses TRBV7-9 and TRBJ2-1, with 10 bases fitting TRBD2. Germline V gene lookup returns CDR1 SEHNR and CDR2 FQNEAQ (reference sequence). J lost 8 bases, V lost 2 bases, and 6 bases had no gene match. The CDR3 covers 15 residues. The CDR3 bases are TGTGCCAGCAGCTTAAACCTAGCGGGAGATGATGAGCAGTTCTTC. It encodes CASSLNLAGDDEQFF.

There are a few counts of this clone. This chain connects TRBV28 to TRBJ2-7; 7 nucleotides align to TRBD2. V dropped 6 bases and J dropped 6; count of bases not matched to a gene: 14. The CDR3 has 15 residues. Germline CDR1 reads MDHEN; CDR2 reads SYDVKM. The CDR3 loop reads CASSGSGTIVGEQYF. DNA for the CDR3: TGTGCCAGCAGCGGATCCGGGACTATAGTCGGCGAGCAGTACTTC.

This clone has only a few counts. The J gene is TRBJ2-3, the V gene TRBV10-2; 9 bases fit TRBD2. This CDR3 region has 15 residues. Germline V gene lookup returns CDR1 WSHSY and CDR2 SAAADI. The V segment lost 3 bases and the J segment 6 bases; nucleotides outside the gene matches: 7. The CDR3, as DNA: TGCGCCAGCAGTGATGGTCTAGCGGGGAGGGATACGCAGTATTTT. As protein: CASSDGLAGRDTQYF.

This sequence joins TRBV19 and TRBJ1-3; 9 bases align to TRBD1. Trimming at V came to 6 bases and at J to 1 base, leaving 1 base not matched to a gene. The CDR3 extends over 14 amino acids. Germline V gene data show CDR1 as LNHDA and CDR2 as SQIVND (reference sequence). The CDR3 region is CASRGTGSGNTIYF. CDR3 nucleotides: TGTGCCAGTAGAGGGACAGGGTCTGGAAACACCATATATTTT.

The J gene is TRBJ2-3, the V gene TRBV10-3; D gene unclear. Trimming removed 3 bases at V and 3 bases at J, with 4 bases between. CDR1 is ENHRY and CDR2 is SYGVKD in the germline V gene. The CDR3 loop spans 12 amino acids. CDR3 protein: CAISEQTDTQYF. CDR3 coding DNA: TGTGCCATCAGTGAACAGACAGATACGCAGTATTTT.

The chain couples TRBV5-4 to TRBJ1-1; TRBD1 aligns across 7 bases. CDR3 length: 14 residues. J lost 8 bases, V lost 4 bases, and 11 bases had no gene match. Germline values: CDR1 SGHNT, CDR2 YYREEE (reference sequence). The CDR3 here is CASSPGTAFGEAFF. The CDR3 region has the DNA TGTGCCAGCAGCCCCGGGACAGCCTTCGGAGAAGCTTTCTTT.

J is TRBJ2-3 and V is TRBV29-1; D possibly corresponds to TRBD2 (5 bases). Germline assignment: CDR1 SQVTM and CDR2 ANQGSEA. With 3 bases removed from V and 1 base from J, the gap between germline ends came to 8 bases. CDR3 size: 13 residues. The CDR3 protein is CSVDRGGTDTQYF. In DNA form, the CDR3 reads TGCAGCGTTGACCGGGGTGGCACAGATACGCAGTATTTT.

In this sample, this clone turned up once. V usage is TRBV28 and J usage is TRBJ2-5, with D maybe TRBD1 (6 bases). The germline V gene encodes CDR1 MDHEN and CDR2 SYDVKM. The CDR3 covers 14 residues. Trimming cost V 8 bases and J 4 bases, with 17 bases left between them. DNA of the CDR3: TGTGCCAGCCTTTCTCCAGGGGCGGGAGAGACCCAGTACTTC. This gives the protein CASLSPGAGETQYF.

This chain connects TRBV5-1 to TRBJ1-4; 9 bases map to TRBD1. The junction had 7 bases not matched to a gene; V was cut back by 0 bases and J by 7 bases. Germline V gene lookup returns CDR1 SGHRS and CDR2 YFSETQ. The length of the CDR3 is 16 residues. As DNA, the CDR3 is TGCGCCAGCAGCTTGGCCAGGACAGGGGCGACTGAAAAACTGTTTTTT. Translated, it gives CASSLARTGATEKLFF.

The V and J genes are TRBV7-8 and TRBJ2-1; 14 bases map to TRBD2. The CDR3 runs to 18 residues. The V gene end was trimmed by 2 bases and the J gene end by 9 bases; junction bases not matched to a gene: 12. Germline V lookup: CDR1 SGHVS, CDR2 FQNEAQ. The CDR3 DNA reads TGTGCCAGCAGCTTAAGAGCCGGGACTAGCGGGAGTTTAGGTGAGCAGTTCTTC. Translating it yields CASSLRAGTSGSLGEQFF. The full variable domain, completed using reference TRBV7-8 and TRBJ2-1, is GAGVSQSPRYKVAKRGQDVALRCDPISGHVSLFWYQQALGQGPEFLTYFQNEAQLDKSGLPSDRFFAERPEGSVSTLKIQRTQQEDSAVYLCASSLRAGTSGSLGEQFFGPGTRLTVL.

In DNA form, the CDR3 reads TGTGCCAGCAGCCGATGGGACAGCACCTACGAGCAGTACTTC. Amino acids: CASSRWDSTYEQYF. The rearrangement joins TRBV6-5 to TRBJ2-7; 7 bases fit TRBD1. This CDR3 spans 14 amino acids. Looked up from germline, CDR1 is MNHEY and CDR2 is SVGAGI. The ends lost 6 bases at V and 2 bases at J; junction bases unmatched: 7.

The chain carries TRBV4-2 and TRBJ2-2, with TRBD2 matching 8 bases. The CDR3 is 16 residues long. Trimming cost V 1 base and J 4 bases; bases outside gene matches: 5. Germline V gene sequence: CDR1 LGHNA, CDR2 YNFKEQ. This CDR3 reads CASSQAPREGTGELFF. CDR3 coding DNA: TGTGCCAGCAGCCAAGCCCCCCGGGAGGGCACCGGGGAGCTGTTTTTT.

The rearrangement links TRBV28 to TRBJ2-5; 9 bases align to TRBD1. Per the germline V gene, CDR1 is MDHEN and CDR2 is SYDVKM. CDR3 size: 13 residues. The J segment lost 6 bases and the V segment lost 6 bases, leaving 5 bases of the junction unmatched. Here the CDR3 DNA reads TGTGCCAGCAGCCAGGACAGGGGTAAGACCCAGTACTTC. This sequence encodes CASSQDRGKTQYF.

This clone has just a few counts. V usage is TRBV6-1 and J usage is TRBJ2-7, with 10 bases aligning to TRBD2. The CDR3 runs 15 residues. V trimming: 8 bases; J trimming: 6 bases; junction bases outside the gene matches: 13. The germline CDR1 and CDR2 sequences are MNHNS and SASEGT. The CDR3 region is CASASGSSGRPEQYF. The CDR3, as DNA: TGTGCCAGCGCCTCCGGTTCTAGCGGGAGACCCGAGCAGTACTTC.